This TCR beta chain was captured by sequencing in a study of CD8 T cells in Susac syndrome. Negative isolation yielded CD8+ and CD4+ T cells; FACS enriched TEMRA cells. Reverse transcription used about 0.45 to 1 ug RNA and random hexamers. The TCR beta CDR3 was amplified by immunoSEQ multiplex PCR across 54 Vbeta, 13 Jbeta. One entry per CDR3 protein, called by TCRdb with MiXCR from the immunoSEQ multiplex PCR reads. This sample yields 80,000 or so distinct CDR3 sequences, of which under 95% are seen a single time; approximately 0.52% belongs to the top ten. V lost 4 bases, J lost 4 bases, and 13 bases stayed unmatched. The germline gives CDR1 LGHDT, CDR2 YNNKEL (reference sequence). This CDR3 contains 17 residues. Study results and limitations: Susac syndrome CD4+ T cell repertoires showed no clonal expansion.

Notes on this clonotype: Its target is not known.

The chain combines TRBV3-1 with TRBJ2-3, with 8 positions matching TRBD2. This TCR derives from a human donor with Susac syndrome. The sample comprised CD4+ T cells from PBMCs. The chain's CDR3 is CASSLRRGGRIPDTQYF. The DNA for the CDR3 is TGTGCCAGCAGCCTTCGACGGGGGGGCCGTATACCAGATACGCAGTATTTT.